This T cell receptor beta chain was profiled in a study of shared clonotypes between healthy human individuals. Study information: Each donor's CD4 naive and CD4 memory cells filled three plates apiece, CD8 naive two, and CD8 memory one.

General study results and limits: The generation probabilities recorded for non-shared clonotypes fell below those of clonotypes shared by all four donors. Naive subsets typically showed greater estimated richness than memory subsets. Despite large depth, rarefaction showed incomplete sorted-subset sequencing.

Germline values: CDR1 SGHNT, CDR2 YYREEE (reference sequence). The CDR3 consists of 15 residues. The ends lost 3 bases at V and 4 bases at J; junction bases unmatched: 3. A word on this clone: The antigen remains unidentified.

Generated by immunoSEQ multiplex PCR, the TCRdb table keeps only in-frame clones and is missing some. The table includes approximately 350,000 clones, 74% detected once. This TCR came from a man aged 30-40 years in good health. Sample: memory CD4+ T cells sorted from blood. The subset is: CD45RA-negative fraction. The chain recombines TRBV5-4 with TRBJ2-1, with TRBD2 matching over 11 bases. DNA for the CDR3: TGTGCCAGCAGCTGGGGACTAGCGGAGTACAATGAGCAGTTCTTC. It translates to CASSWGLAEYNEQFF.